These 2 T cell receptor beta chains came from one sample sequenced in a study of response to subunit inactivated influenza vaccine. MiXCR was run by TCRdb on the RT-PCR reads, yielding one entry per CDR3 protein. This table holds approximately 700,000 distinct CDR3 sequences, roughly 14% found once. Here the sequenced sample was PBMCs from blood, taken 11 to 12 days after vaccination. These receptors were collected from a man in his fifties or sixties who received an inactivated influenza vaccine.

This clonotype was counted between two and nine times. The chain carries TRBV30 and TRBJ2-1; possible D gene TRBD2, 6 bases. Trimming left V 1 base short and J 4 bases short, with 11 bases between. The germline V gene has CDR1 GTSNPN and CDR2 SVGIG (reference sequence). The CDR3 is 14 amino acids. As DNA, the CDR3 is TGTGCCTGGAGTGGGGCGGGACCGTACAATGAGCAGTTCTTC. Its protein is CAWSGAGPYNEQFF.

The J gene is TRBJ1-2, the V gene TRBV4-3; TRBD1 is a possible D gene (5 bases). Trimming shortened V by 1 base and J by 5 bases, and 8 bases separated the two germline ends. This CDR3 comprises 13 residues. In germline, CDR1 is LGHNA, CDR2 YSLEER. The chain's CDR3 is CASSQGREYGYTF. CDR3 bases: TGCGCCAGCAGCCAAGGCAGGGAGTATGGCTACACCTTC.